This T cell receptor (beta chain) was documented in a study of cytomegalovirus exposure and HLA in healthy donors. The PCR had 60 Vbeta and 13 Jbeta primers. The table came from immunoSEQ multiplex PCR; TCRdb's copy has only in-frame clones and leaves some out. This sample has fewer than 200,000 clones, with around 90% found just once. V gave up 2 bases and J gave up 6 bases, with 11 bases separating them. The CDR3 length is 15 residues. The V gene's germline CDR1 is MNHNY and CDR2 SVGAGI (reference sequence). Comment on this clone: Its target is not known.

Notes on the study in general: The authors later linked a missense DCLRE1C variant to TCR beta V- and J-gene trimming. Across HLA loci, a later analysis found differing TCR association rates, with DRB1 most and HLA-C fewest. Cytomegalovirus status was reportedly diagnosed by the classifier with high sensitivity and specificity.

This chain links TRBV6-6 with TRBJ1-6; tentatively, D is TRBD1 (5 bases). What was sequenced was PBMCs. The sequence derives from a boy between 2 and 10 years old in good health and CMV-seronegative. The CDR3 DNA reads TGTGCCAGCAGTTACGGGACTGGGGCTAATTCACCCCTCCACTTT. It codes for CASSYGTGANSPLHF.